The rows below give T cell receptor beta chains drawn from one sample of a study of shared clonotypes between healthy human individuals. Libraries were prepared by immunoSEQ multiplex PCR; TCRdb keeps only in-frame clonotypes and omits some of them. Among about 690,000 clones listed, around 91% were seen once. The sequencing sample was made of memory CD8+ T cells from PBMCs. The receptors here all came from a man aged 18 to 35 in good health. Some clones in this sample may be carry-over from other donors' samples. CDR3s include the opening cysteine and the closing phenylalanine or tryptophan. The order of the fields is clone size, D gene, V gene, J gene, CDR3 protein, CDR3 DNA. D genes are given only for firm matches. The listing skips clone size in some rows; elsewhere it reads once, few, many or a size class.

clone_size: NA; d_call: NA; v_call: TRBV4-1; j_call: TRBJ1-1; cdr3_aa: CASSPLTLAGPEAFF; cdr3_nt: TGCGCCAGCAGCCCCCTGACATTGGCTGGGCCTGAAGCTTTCTTT
clone_size: NA; d_call: NA; v_call: TRBV27; j_call: TRBJ2-5; cdr3_aa: CASSLSGGLLGGRAETQYF; cdr3_nt: TGTGCCAGCAGTTTATCGGGCGGCCTGCTCGGAGGCAGGGCGGAGACCCAGTACTTC
clone_size: NA; d_call: NA; v_call: TRBV30; j_call: TRBJ1-1; cdr3_aa: CAWSQQGNTEAFF; cdr3_nt: TGTGCCTGGTCTCAACAGGGGAACACTGAAGCTTTCTTT
clone_size: NA; d_call: TRBD2; v_call: TRBV9; j_call: TRBJ2-1; cdr3_aa: CASSVVAGGGDEQFF; cdr3_nt: TGTGCCAGCAGCGTAGTTGCGGGAGGGGGCGATGAGCAGTTCTTC
clone_size: NA; d_call: NA; v_call: TRBV27; j_call: TRBJ2-7; cdr3_aa: CASSLLMDGLNRGEQYF; cdr3_nt: TGTGCCAGCAGTCTCCTTATGGACGGACTAAACCGGGGGGAGCAGTACTTC
clone_size: NA; d_call: NA; v_call: TRBV28; j_call: TRBJ1-5; cdr3_aa: CASIEQGTPGIQPQHF; cdr3_nt: TGTGCCAGCATCGAGCAGGGGACCCCGGGGATTCAGCCCCAGCATTTT
clone_size: NA; d_call: NA; v_call: TRBV27; j_call: TRBJ2-1; cdr3_aa: CASSPQSSSYNEQFF; cdr3_nt: TGTGCCAGCAGTCCACAGTCCAGCTCCTACAATGAGCAGTTCTTC
clone_size: NA; d_call: NA; v_call: TRBV18; j_call: TRBJ1-1; cdr3_aa: CASSEGRGLGTEAFF; cdr3_nt: TGTGCCAGCTCCGAAGGCAGGGGCCTGGGAACTGAAGCTTTCTTT
clone_size: NA; d_call: NA; v_call: TRBV7-2; j_call: TRBJ2-1; cdr3_aa: CASSSGDEQFF; cdr3_nt: TGTGCCAGCAGCTCAGGAGATGAGCAGTTCTTC
clone_size: NA; d_call: TRBD1; v_call: TRBV9; j_call: TRBJ1-3; cdr3_aa: CASSAGGSSGNTIYF; cdr3_nt: TGTGCCAGCAGCGCAGGGGGCAGCTCTGGAAACACCATATATTTT
clone_size: NA; d_call: TRBD1; v_call: TRBV27; j_call: TRBJ1-5; cdr3_aa: CASSWDRGQPQHF; cdr3_nt: TGTGCCAGCAGTTGGGACAGGGGACAGCCCCAGCATTTT
clone_size: NA; d_call: TRBD2; v_call: TRBV10-3; j_call: TRBJ2-7; cdr3_aa: CAISDWASGRRYEQYF; cdr3_nt: TGTGCCATCAGTGATTGGGCTAGCGGGAGGCGCTACGAGCAGTACTTC
clone_size: NA; d_call: NA; v_call: TRBV30; j_call: TRBJ2-2; cdr3_aa: CAWIGPILQAGGELFF; cdr3_nt: TGTGCCTGGATAGGGCCGATTCTGCAGGCGGGCGGGGAGCTGTTTTTT
clone_size: NA; d_call: NA; v_call: TRBV6-6; j_call: TRBJ1-3; cdr3_aa: CASGDPSGGNTIYF; cdr3_nt: TGTGCCAGCGGAGACCCAAGCGGGGGAAACACCATATATTTT
clone_size: NA; d_call: TRBD2; v_call: TRBV10-3; j_call: TRBJ2-7; cdr3_aa: CAISESTGGTYEQYF; cdr3_nt: TGTGCCATCAGTGAGTCCACGGGAGGCACCTACGAGCAGTACTTC
clone_size: NA; d_call: TRBD1; v_call: TRBV30; j_call: TRBJ2-7; cdr3_aa: CAWSGGQGVNEQYF; cdr3_nt: TGTGCCTGGAGTGGAGGACAGGGTGTAAACGAGCAGTACTTC
clone_size: NA; d_call: NA; v_call: TRBV27; j_call: TRBJ1-4; cdr3_aa: CASTKLATNEKLFF; cdr3_nt: TGTGCCAGCACCAAGCTTGCAACTAATGAAAAACTGTTTTTT
clone_size: NA; d_call: NA; v_call: TRBV5-6; j_call: TRBJ1-1; cdr3_aa: CASRNRNTEAFF; cdr3_nt: TGTGCCAGCAGAAACAGGAACACTGAAGCTTTCTTT
clone_size: NA; d_call: NA; v_call: TRBV9; j_call: TRBJ2-7; cdr3_aa: CASSPRERPYEQYF; cdr3_nt: TGTGCCAGCAGCCCCCGGGAGCGCCCCTACGAGCAGTACTTC
clone_size: NA; d_call: NA; v_call: TRBV29-1; j_call: TRBJ2-7; cdr3_aa: CSVEGPASYEQYF; cdr3_nt: TGCAGCGTTGAAGGACCTGCTAGTTACGAGCAGTACTTC
clone_size: NA; d_call: NA; v_call: TRBV7-2; j_call: TRBJ2-1; cdr3_aa: CAVRAGRGYNEQFF; cdr3_nt: TGTGCCGTGCGAGCGGGTCGGGGTTACAATGAGCAGTTCTTC
clone_size: NA; d_call: NA; v_call: TRBV9; j_call: TRBJ2-3; cdr3_aa: CASSARGSSSTQYF; cdr3_nt: TGTGCCAGCAGCGCCCGAGGGAGTTCGAGTACGCAGTATTTT
clone_size: NA; d_call: NA; v_call: TRBV9; j_call: TRBJ2-1; cdr3_aa: CASSARNSATYNEQFF; cdr3_nt: TGTGCCAGCAGCGCCCGTAATAGCGCCACCTACAATGAGCAGTTCTTC
clone_size: NA; d_call: NA; v_call: TRBV4-1; j_call: TRBJ2-7; cdr3_aa: CASSQTPIRGTDNYEQYF; cdr3_nt: TGCGCCAGCAGCCAAACCCCGATCCGCGGGACGGACAATTACGAGCAGTACTTC
clone_size: NA; d_call: NA; v_call: TRBV5-1; j_call: TRBJ2-5; cdr3_aa: CASSWGGQETQYF; cdr3_nt: TGCGCCAGCAGCTGGGGTGGTCAAGAGACCCAGTACTTC
clone_size: NA; d_call: NA; v_call: TRBV7-9; j_call: TRBJ1-2; cdr3_aa: CASSPRGEDGGYTF; cdr3_nt: TGTGCCAGCAGCCCGCGGGGCGAAGATGGTGGCTACACCTTC
clone_size: once; d_call: TRBD2; v_call: TRBV7-6; j_call: TRBJ2-7; cdr3_aa: CASSFQRGSSYEQYF; cdr3_nt: TGTGCCAGCAGCTTCCAGCGGGGGAGCTCCTACGAGCAGTACTTC
clone_size: few; d_call: TRBD1; v_call: TRBV4-1; j_call: TRBJ1-1; cdr3_aa: CASSRRPTGTPEAFF; cdr3_nt: TGCGCCAGCAGCCGACGACCGACAGGGACCCCTGAAGCTTTCTTT
clone_size: NA; d_call: NA; v_call: TRBV28; j_call: TRBJ2-1; cdr3_aa: CASSPLWSGEQFF; cdr3_nt: TGTGCCAGCAGTCCCCTTTGGAGCGGTGAGCAGTTCTTC
clone_size: NA; d_call: NA; v_call: TRBV25-1; j_call: TRBJ2-3; cdr3_aa: CASSEPSGTQYF; cdr3_nt: TGTGCCAGCAGTGAACCCTCGGGGACGCAGTATTTT
clone_size: NA; d_call: NA; v_call: TRBV7-3; j_call: TRBJ2-5; cdr3_aa: CASSPDGGAETQYF; cdr3_nt: TGTGCCAGCAGCCCTGACGGGGGAGCGGAGACCCAGTACTTC
clone_size: NA; d_call: NA; v_call: TRBV11-2; j_call: TRBJ2-3; cdr3_aa: CASSLGWGTQYF; cdr3_nt: TGTGCCAGCAGCTTAGGGTGGGGTACGCAGTATTTT